This T cell receptor (beta chain) was sequenced in a study of beta chain features in type 1 diabetes. The overall study: Age, gender and cell yields were alike across patients and healthy donors.

Study outcomes and limitations: Highly expressing activated T cells could be over-counted with a cDNA template.

Concerning this clone: Its target is unknown.

In germline, CDR1 is SEHNR, CDR2 FQNEAQ (reference sequence). Trimming pared 5 bases from V and 8 bases from J, leaving 21 bases between. The CDR3 covers 15 residues. The sequenced template was cDNA made from the entire isolated RNA. The repertoire was sequenced with immunoSEQ multiplex PCR; TCRdb's copy has only in-frame clones and lacks some. Found here are 300,000 to 400,000 clones, 8% of them singletons; the top ten hold 0.44%. This rearrangement joins TRBV7-9 to TRBJ1-1, with D possibly TRBD1 on 5 matching bases. Material: central memory CD4+ T cells from blood. The source is a woman younger than 30 in good health. CDR3 nucleotide sequence: TGTGCCAGCAGCCTCCAGGGAAGGGTCTTGGGAGAAGCTTTCTTT. Amino acid sequence: CASSLQGRVLGEAFF.